This T cell receptor (beta chain) was documented in a study of T cell changes during pregnancy in multiple sclerosis. The length of the CDR3 is 14 residues. Germline CDR1 reads SNHLY; CDR2 reads FYNNEI. The V gene lost 7 bases and the J gene lost 3 bases, with 16 bases spanning the gap. Profiled with immunoSEQ multiplex PCR; TCRdb holds only in-frame clones, not every one. The table has some 69,000 clones, roughly 91% seen once; the top ten hold approximately 2%. The material was peripheral blood, obtained in the second trimester of pregnancy. This receptor was identified in a female donor in good health, enrolled as a control in a pregnancy study. The chain joins TRBV2 to TRBJ2-7; D perhaps matches TRBD1 (6 bases). The DNA of the CDR3 is TGTGCCAGCATCCGGGACACGAGGAGCTACGAGCAGTACTTC. It specifies CASIRDTRSYEQYF.